Below are 18 T cell receptor beta chains sequenced from a single sample in a study of cytomegalovirus exposure and HLA in healthy donors. Libraries were prepared by immunoSEQ multiplex PCR; TCRdb keeps only in-frame clonotypes and omits some of them. The sample lists about 150,000 clones, about 94% occurring once. Sequencing was performed on PBMCs. The receptors stem from a man aged 18 to 35 in good health and CMV-seropositive.

This clone was detected once. This chain links TRBV19 with TRBJ1-1, with 7 nucleotides matching TRBD1. Looked up from germline, CDR1 is LNHDA and CDR2 is SQIVND (reference sequence). V trimming: 6 bases; J trimming: 3 bases; junction bases outside the gene matches: 10. The CDR3 is 15 amino acids. DNA for the CDR3: TGTGCCAGTAGCCCCGACACCGACAGGGACACTGAAGCTTTCTTT. It encodes CASSPDTDRDTEAFF.

V and J are TRBV7-9 and TRBJ2-7; maybe TRBD1 (6 bases). V was shortened by 5 bases and J by 6 bases, with 8 bases between the two germline ends. Looked up from germline, CDR1 is SEHNR and CDR2 is FQNEAQ (reference sequence). The CDR3 spans 11 residues. Here the CDR3 reads CASSRGGEQYF. The CDR3, as DNA: TGTGCCAGCAGCCGAGGGGGCGAGCAGTACTTC.

The chain employs TRBV19 and TRBJ2-7; D is perhaps TRBD2 (6 bases). Looked up from germline, CDR1 is LNHDA and CDR2 is SQIVND (reference sequence). V was pared by 2 bases and J by 3 bases, with 14 bases between. This CDR3 region has 15 residues. The CDR3 bases are TGTGCCAGTAGTATATCTGGGGACTTCAACTACGAGCAGTACTTC. Encoded protein: CASSISGDFNYEQYF.

The rearrangement uses TRBV6-6 and TRBJ1-1; D gene unclear. V was trimmed by 5 bases and J by 0 bases, leaving 7 bases between them. Germline lookup yields CDR1 MNHNY and CDR2 SVGAGI (reference sequence). This CDR3 region has 13 residues. CDR3 in amino acids: CASSHLMNTEAFF. CDR3 sequence (DNA): TGTGCCAGCAGTCACCTAATGAACACTGAAGCTTTCTTT.

V and J are TRBV10-3 and TRBJ2-1; 7 bases are shared with TRBD2. V was clipped by 0 bases and J by 0 bases; unmatched bases: 5. This CDR3 spans 17 amino acids. The V gene's germline CDR1 is ENHRY and CDR2 SYGVKD. CDR3 region: CAISESGAGSSYNEQFF. CDR3 DNA: TGTGCCATCAGTGAGTCTGGAGCGGGGAGCTCCTACAATGAGCAGTTCTTC.

The chain recombines TRBV5-1 with TRBJ1-4; no reliable D call. The V gene lost 0 bases and the J gene lost 5 bases, with 11 bases spanning the gap. The V gene's germline CDR1 is SGHRS and CDR2 YFSETQ. The CDR3 is 15 residues long. The CDR3 nucleotides are TGCGCCAGCAGCTTGGAGGAGGGAAGGAATGAAAAACTGTTTTTT. Protein sequence: CASSLEEGRNEKLFF.

This clone was seen more than once but under ten times. In nucleotides, the CDR3 is TGTGCCAGCAGTCGGGGAGACACCGGGGAGCTGTTTTTT. Encoded protein: CASSRGDTGELFF. The chain has TRBV7-8 and TRBJ2-2, with D possibly TRBD2 on 5 matching bases. Per germline, CDR1 SGHVS and CDR2 FQNEAQ. Between the trimmed V and J ends, which lost 6 bases and 3 bases, there was a span of 8 bases. This CDR3 contains 13 residues.

The chain employs TRBV4-1 and TRBJ1-3; D is uncertain. The germline gives CDR1 MGHRA, CDR2 YSYEKL. V lost 2 bases and J lost 8, with 13 bases in between. The CDR3 has 14 residues. Written as DNA, the CDR3 is TGCGCCAGCAGCCAAAGTAGTGTGGAGGACACCATATATTTT. Protein: CASSQSSVEDTIYF.

The count of this clone is one. This rearrangement joins TRBV4-1 to TRBJ2-3; 8 bases line up with TRBD2. Trimming at V came to 0 bases and at J to 4 bases, leaving 12 bases not matched to a gene. CDR3 length: 18 amino acids. CDR1 and CDR2 (germline): MGHRA, YSYEKL. CDR3 sequence (DNA): TGCGCCAGCAGCCAAGACAGGGCCGGAGCGGGAGTTTCAGATACGCAGTATTTT. Its protein is CASSQDRAGAGVSDTQYF.

This sequence joins TRBV2 and TRBJ2-2; 13 bases line up with TRBD2. The J segment lost 15 bases and the V segment lost 6 bases, leaving 10 bases of the junction unmatched. Germline assignment: CDR1 SNHLY and CDR2 FYNNEI. The CDR3 covers 14 residues. The CDR3 DNA is TGTGCCAGCAGCCCAACTAGCGGGAGGGCCGTGGTGTTTTTT. This codes for CASSPTSGRAVVFF.

V and J are TRBV5-5 and TRBJ2-5, with a weak D call TRBD1 (6 bases). The CDR3 sequence is 14 residues long. Germline assignment: CDR1 SGHKS and CDR2 YYEKEE (reference sequence). Between the trimmed V and J ends, which lost 6 bases and 4 bases, there was a span of 16 bases. CDR3 bases: TGTGCCAGCATCAGGGGCCGTGCCGCAGAGACCCAGTACTTC. Its translation is CASIRGRAAETQYF.

The genes are TRBV5-4 and TRBJ2-7, with a tentative D call TRBD2 (5 bases). The CDR3 length is 13 residues. CDR1 and CDR2 (germline): SGHNT, YYREEE (reference sequence). Trimming took 2 bases from V and 4 from J, leaving 10 bases between them. The CDR3 DNA follows: TGTGCCAGCAGCTTCGGACTTGCTTACGAGCAGTACTTC. As protein: CASSFGLAYEQYF. The full variable domain, its missing parts supplied by reference TRBV5-4 and TRBJ2-7, is ETGVTQSPTHLIKTRGQQVTLRCSSQSGHNTVSWYQQALGQGPQFIFQYYREEENGRGNFPPRFSGLQFPNYSSELNVNALELDDSALYLCASSFGLAYEQYFGPGTRLTVT.

The J gene is TRBJ1-1, the V gene TRBV14; D is ambiguous. Trimming took 1 base from V and 3 from J, leaving 9 bases between them. The CDR3 has 14 residues. In germline, CDR1 is SGHDN, CDR2 FVKESK. The CDR3 bases are TGTGCCAGCAGCCAAGTCTCTCCAGACACTGAAGCTTTCTTT. Protein: CASSQVSPDTEAFF.

J is TRBJ2-1 and V is TRBV2; possibly TRBD2 for D (7 bases). The CDR3 is 15 residues long. The V and J ends lost 3 bases and 9 bases respectively, with 18 bases between them. The germline V gene has CDR1 SNHLY and CDR2 FYNNEI. CDR3 sequence reads: CASSEIQGGGAEQFF. CDR3 in DNA: TGTGCCAGCAGTGAGATCCAAGGGGGGGGCGCTGAGCAGTTCTTC.

The J gene is TRBJ2-7, the V gene TRBV11-2, with D perhaps TRBD2 (6 bases). V gave up 6 bases and J gave up 2 bases, with 20 bases separating them. CDR3 length: 16 amino acids. Germline CDR1 and CDR2: SGHAT and FQNNGV. The CDR3 region has the DNA TGTGCCAGCAGGGCCGGGACTCCACTCGTCGCCTACGAGCAGTACTTC. It yields the protein CASRAGTPLVAYEQYF.

The V call is TRBV15, the J call TRBJ1-1; no firm D call. The CDR3 runs to 14 residues. V gave up 2 bases and J gave up 3 bases, with 10 bases separating them. Germline CDR1 reads LNHNV; CDR2 reads YYDKDF (reference sequence). For the CDR3, the DNA is TGTGCCACCAGCAGAAAGACTGATTACACTGAAGCTTTCTTT. Its translation: CATSRKTDYTEAFF.

V usage is TRBV27 and J usage is TRBJ2-3, with D tentatively TRBD2 (5 bases). CDR1 and CDR2 (germline): MNHEY, SMNVEV (reference sequence). V shed 6 bases and J shed 6 bases, with 13 bases lying between them. The CDR3 loop spans 13 amino acids. DNA for the CDR3: TGTGCCAGCAGGGCAAGGTGGGAGGATACGCAGTATTTT. It specifies CASRARWEDTQYF.

V is TRBV5-1 and J is TRBJ2-2; D uncertain. The CDR3 length is 16 residues. The V gene lost 1 base and the J gene lost 0 bases, with 10 bases spanning the gap. Germline-derived CDR1 and CDR2 are SGHRS and YFSETQ. The CDR3 here is CASSLLESANTGELFF. The CDR3 nucleotides read TGCGCCAGCAGCTTGCTGGAGTCAGCGAACACCGGGGAGCTGTTTTTT.